These T cell receptor beta chains were read from a single sample in a study of shared clonotypes between healthy human individuals. Sequencing used immunoSEQ multiplex PCR; TCRdb keeps in-frame clones, though not all of them. Here the sample spans under 2.5 million clones, 80% to 95% being singletons. Sequencing was done on a sample of naive CD4+ T cells from PBMCs. These TCRs come from a man between 18 and 35 years old in good health. Some clones in this sample may be carry-over from other donors' samples. Both conserved end residues are trimmed from each CDR3. The order of the fields is V gene, CDR3 protein.

>TRBV7-6
ASSLVEEGMEAF
>TRBV7-8
ASSPREGLTQH
>TRBV28
ASSWGPRDTSYEQY
>TRBV28
ASTPSEGQTYEQY
>TRBV7-2
ASSIQGAGNTEAF
>TRBV6-5
ASSGRMNTEAF
>TRBV7-9
ASSLREGVYNEQF
>TRBV6-1
ASSERVNTGELF
>TRBV11-3
ASSHRGSGDTQY
>TRBV5-1
ASSLAVGGHGYT
>TRBV6-1
ASKVGAPVADTQY
>TRBV7-9
ASTPGGYTGELF
>TRBV14
ASSQGERSKQF
>TRBV6-1
ASGAETVPIEELF
>TRBV27
ASSFGHSGNTIY
>TRBV5-8
ASSPYALTSYGYT
>TRBV7-9
ASSRDRRSRDYEQY
>TRBV14
ASSSLGAAGETQY
>TRBV7-2
ASSLSWARQETQY
>TRBV10-3
AIKPVAGGKYNEQF
>TRBV5-6
ASSLGLRSYEQY
>TRBV6-1
ASSEARTGSFSPGANVLT
>TRBV6-6
ASSSGTLNTGELF
>TRBV15
ATSGGQAYEQY
>TRBV15
ATSKGGSGTDTQY
>TRBV28
ASSPRGGVSTEAF
>TRBV7-9
ASSRTSGLYEQY
>TRBV27
ASNIRGQGTEAF
>TRBV5-4
ASSALAGDYNEQF
>TRBV7-8
ASSLAPGGVTEAF
>TRBV6-6
ASTLGGRQDTQY